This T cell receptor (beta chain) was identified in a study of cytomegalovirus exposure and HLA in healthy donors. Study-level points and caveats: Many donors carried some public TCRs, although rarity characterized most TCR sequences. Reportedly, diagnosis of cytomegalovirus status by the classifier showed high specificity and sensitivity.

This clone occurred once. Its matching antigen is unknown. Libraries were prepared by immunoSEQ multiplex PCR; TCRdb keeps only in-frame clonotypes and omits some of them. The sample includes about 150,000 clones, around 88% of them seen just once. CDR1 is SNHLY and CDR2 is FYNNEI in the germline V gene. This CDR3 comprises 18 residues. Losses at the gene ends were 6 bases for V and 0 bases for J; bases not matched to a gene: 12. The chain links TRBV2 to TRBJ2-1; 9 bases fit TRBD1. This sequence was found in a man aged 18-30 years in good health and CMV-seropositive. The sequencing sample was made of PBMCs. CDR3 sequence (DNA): TGTGCCAGCAGCTTCCCTAGGGGACAGGGAAGCTCCTACAATGAGCAGTTCTTC. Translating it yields CASSFPRGQGSSYNEQFF.